Listed below are T cell receptor beta chains from one sample, sequenced in a study of CD8+CD57+ T cells in acquired aplastic anemia. Each CDR3 protein is one row after TCRdb ran MiXCR on the reads. This table has 150,000 to 200,000 distinct CDR3 sequences, 64% appearing once. The sample taken for sequencing was sorted CD4+, CD8+, or CD8+CD57+ T cells (not recorded which) from PBMCs. Receptors were obtained from a human donor with severe aplastic anemia or a healthy control (not recorded which). The CDR3 runs from the conserved cysteine through the conserved F or W. The order of the fields is V gene, clone size, J gene, D gene, CDR3 length, CDR3 DNA, CDR3 protein. The D gene is left open where the match is weak. Rows may omit the clone size; those that give it use once, few, many or a size class.

TRBV6-5	many	TRBJ2-7	TRBD2	17	TGTGCCAGCAGTTACTCGGCGGGAGGCCGAAGTCAGGACGAGCAGTACTTC	CASSYSAGGRSQDEQYF
TRBV7-9	once	TRBJ1-2	.	13	TGTGCCAGCAGCTTGGGTGGGTTAGGTGGCTACACCTTC	CASSLGGLGGYTF
TRBV2	once	TRBJ1-5	.	16	TGTGCCAGCAGTCAGAGATCCCCTATAAGCAATCAGCCCCAGCATTTT	CASSQRSPISNQPQHF
TRBV5-1	.	TRBJ2-7	.	16	TGCGCCAGCAGCTCGTACTGGAGGCCCAATCCCCACGAGCAGTACTTC	CASSSYWRPNPHEQYF
TRBV5-6	.	TRBJ2-7	TRBD1	16	TGTGCCAGCAGCTCCACCGGGACAGGGGGGGCCTACGAGCAGTACTTC	CASSSTGTGGAYEQYF
TRBV2	.	TRBJ2-3	.	15	TGTGCCAGCAGGGAGCAAGGACTCCTCACAGATACGCAGTATTTT	CASREQGLLTDTQYF
TRBV20-1	.	TRBJ2-5	TRBD2	13	TGCAGTGCTGGGACTAGCGGGGTGGAGACCCAGTACTTC	CSAGTSGVETQYF
TRBV5-1	.	TRBJ1-2	.	13	TGCGCCAGCAGCTTGGTGAGGGAGCATGGCTACACCTTC	CASSLVREHGYTF
TRBV7-9	.	TRBJ1-1	.	15	TGTGCCAGCAGTTCAATAGGAGCTATGAACACTGAAGCTTTCTTT	CASSSIGAMNTEAFF
TRBV7-9	.	TRBJ2-5	TRBD2	16	TGTGCTAGCAGCCCCCAAGCGGGGGGGCCCGGAGAGACCCAGTACTTC	CASSPQAGGPGETQYF
TRBV20-1	.	TRBJ1-1	.	12	TGCAGTGCTGACCGCAGGAACACTGAAGCTTTCTTT	CSADRRNTEAFF
TRBV19	.	TRBJ2-7	TRBD1	14	TGTGCCAGTAACAAGACAGGGAGCTCCTACGAGCAGTACTTC	CASNKTGSSYEQYF
TRBV7-2	.	TRBJ1-6	TRBD1	16	TGTGCCAGCAGCCGAAACACCGGGACAGGGGTTTCACCCCTCCACTTT	CASSRNTGTGVSPLHF
TRBV10-3	once	TRBJ2-7	.	14	TGTGCCAGCAGTTCGCCAGGTCTTTCCTACGAGCAGTACTTC	CASSSPGLSYEQYF
TRBV19	few	TRBJ1-1	.	11	TGTGCCAGTACCAAGGGGACTGAAGCTTTCTTT	CASTKGTEAFF
TRBV12-3/TRBV12-4	.	TRBJ1-1	.	15	TGTGCCAGCAGTTTAGGACAGGTCATGAACACTGAAGCTTTCTTT	CASSLGQVMNTEAFF
TRBV14	many	TRBJ2-5	.	14	TGTGCCAGCAGCCAAGACCCAGGGCGGGAGACCCAGTACTTC	CASSQDPGRETQYF
TRBV9	.	TRBJ1-2	.	15	TGTGCCAGCAGCGTAGGCGTTACCATGGGCTATGGCTACACCTTC	CASSVGVTMGYGYTF
TRBV19	.	TRBJ2-7	.	14	TGTGCCAGTAGTATGGCGCGGAAATTCGACGAGCAGTACTTC	CASSMARKFDEQYF
TRBV7-9	.	TRBJ2-1	.	14	TGTGCCAGCAGACCATCAGGGGACTCCAATGAGCAGTTCTTC	CASRPSGDSNEQFF
TRBV15	.	TRBJ2-6	.	16	TGTGCCACCAGCAGAGATAGTCGGGACGGGGCCAACGTCCTGACTTTC	CATSRDSRDGANVLTF
TRBV10-1	once	TRBJ2-7	TRBD1	14	TGCGCCAGCAGTGAAGGACAGGCGCCCTACGAGCAGTACTTC	CASSEGQAPYEQYF
TRBV15	.	TRBJ2-6	TRBD2	15	TGTGCCACCAGCTTGCGGGGGTCTGGGGCCAACGTCCTGACTTTC	CATSLRGSGANVLTF
TRBV9	.	TRBJ2-5	.	18	TGTGCCAGCAGCGTATACGTCGGGGACATTGGAACCCAAGAGACCCAGTACTTC	CASSVYVGDIGTQETQYF
TRBV5-4	.	TRBJ2-1	.	14	TGTGCCAGCAGCTTGGTTCGGCAGGACAATGAGCAGTTCTTC	CASSLVRQDNEQFF
TRBV2	.	TRBJ2-1	.	12	TGTGCCAGCAGTGAAGGGGTTGGGGAGCAGTTCTTC	CASSEGVGEQFF
TRBV5-1	.	TRBJ1-1	.	13	TGCGCCAGCAGCGCGGGGGGGTACACTGAAGCTTTCTTT	CASSAGGYTEAFF